This T cell receptor beta chain was sequenced during a study of T cell clonality in common variable immunodeficiency. Sequencing used immunoSEQ multiplex PCR; TCRdb keeps in-frame clones, though not all of them. Listed for the sample are roughly 40,000 clones, none seen a single time. Findings and caveats of the study: The cause of increased CVID clonality remains unclear without subpopulation sequencing. CVID subjects shared fewer TCRbeta clones than healthy controls did. CVID subjects showed higher TCRbeta clonality than healthy controls.

This clone was observed at least ten times. Its cognate antigen is unknown. Read coverage stops 3 residues before the CDR3 terminus; the germline J gene supplies the remainder. The CDR3 spans 16 residues. Per the germline V gene, CDR1 is DFQATT and CDR2 is SNEGSKA (reference sequence). V lost 2 bases to trimming and J lost 4 bases, with 19 bases between them. The chain employs TRBV20-1 and TRBJ2-3, with a tentative D call TRBD2 (5 bases). The clonotype was recovered from a person aged 18 to 75 in good health. The sequencing input was peripheral blood mononuclear cells. The CDR3 spells CSARTPAGVFPDTQYF. CDR3 DNA, as far as it was read: TGCAGTGCTAGAACCCCTGCGGGCGTTTTTCCAGATACG.